This T cell receptor (beta chain) was profiled in a study of T-cell memory formation after mild COVID-19. Findings of the study overall: Detection of some responders pre-infection suggested pre-existing cross-reactive memory T cells participated.

As for this clonotype: What it binds is unknown.

MiXCR was run by TCRdb on the 5' RACE reads, yielding one entry per CDR3 protein. Of 250,000 or so distinct CDR3 sequences listed, about a sixth are singletons. The CDR3 is 15 amino acids. The germline V gene encodes CDR1 LNHDA and CDR2 SQIVND (reference sequence). The V gene end was trimmed by 5 bases and the J gene end by 7 bases; junction bases not matched to a gene: 7. This rearrangement joins TRBV19 to TRBJ2-1; 11 nucleotides line up with TRBD2. This receptor was obtained from a man aged 18-30 years who had mild COVID-19 (a few samples of this study predate the infection). Cell type and time point are not known. Sequencing input: PBMCs or a T cell subset sorted from them (not recorded which). CDR3 bases: TGTGCCAGTAGTTTTAGCGGGGGGGCCGGAAATGAGCAGTTCTTC. Translating gives CASSFSGGAGNEQFF.